Listed here are 4 T cell receptor beta chains from one sample, sequenced in a study of blood T cell repertoires in COVID-19. The data were produced by immunoSEQ multiplex PCR, yet TCRdb's version contains in-frame clones alone and is incomplete. The data show 100,000 to 150,000 clones, nearly 70% seen once. Specimen: peripheral blood. The receptor set was obtained from a woman in her 70s with acute or convalescent COVID-19.

This clone showed up many times. This chain uses TRBV5-4 with TRBJ1-2; TRBD1 matches at 10 bases. The germline V gene encodes CDR1 SGHNT and CDR2 YYREEE (reference sequence). The CDR3 contains 15 residues. Germline trimming cut 3 bases from V and 2 bases from J; bases unmatched to any gene: 4. CDR3 amino acids: CASSSPGQGNYGYTF. The CDR3 nucleotides read TGTGCCAGCAGCTCCCCGGGACAGGGGAACTATGGCTACACCTTC.

The V and J genes are TRBV9 and TRBJ1-5; D is possibly TRBD1 (5 bases). The CDR3 has 16 amino acids. Germline V gene sequence: CDR1 SGDLS, CDR2 YYNGEE. Trimming removed 0 bases at V and 3 bases at J, with 13 bases between. In DNA form, the CDR3 reads TGTGCCAGCAGCGTAGGAGACAGTTCATACAATCAGCCCCAGCATTTT. Encoded protein: CASSVGDSSYNQPQHF.

A remark on this clone: A much larger clone is a single base away; this may be a read error. The rearrangement joins TRBV28 to TRBJ2-7, with D perhaps TRBD2 (5 bases). Germline CDR1 MDHEN, CDR2 SYDVKM. This CDR3 is 12 amino acids long. V gave up 3 bases and J gave up 3 bases, with 6 bases separating them. The CDR3: CASSFGDYEQYF. The CDR3 nucleotides are TGTGCCAGCAGTTTCGGGGACTACGAGCAGTACTTC.

The rearrangement links TRBV28 to TRBJ1-4; D perhaps matches TRBD1 (5 bases). This CDR3 has 15 amino acids. V shed 8 bases and J shed 4 bases, with 17 bases lying between them. Germline assignment: CDR1 MDHEN and CDR2 SYDVKM. CDR3 sequence reads: CASGGWGSHNEKLFF. In DNA form, the CDR3 reads TGTGCCAGCGGAGGGTGGGGCTCTCATAATGAAAAACTGTTTTTT. Using reference TRBV28 and TRBJ1-4 for the parts outside the CDR3, the full variable domain is DVKVTQSSRYLVKRTGEKVFLECVQDMDHENMFWYRQDPGLGLRLIYFSYDVKMKEKGDIPEGYSVSREKKERFSLILESASTNQTSMYLCASGGWGSHNEKLFFGSGTQLSVL.